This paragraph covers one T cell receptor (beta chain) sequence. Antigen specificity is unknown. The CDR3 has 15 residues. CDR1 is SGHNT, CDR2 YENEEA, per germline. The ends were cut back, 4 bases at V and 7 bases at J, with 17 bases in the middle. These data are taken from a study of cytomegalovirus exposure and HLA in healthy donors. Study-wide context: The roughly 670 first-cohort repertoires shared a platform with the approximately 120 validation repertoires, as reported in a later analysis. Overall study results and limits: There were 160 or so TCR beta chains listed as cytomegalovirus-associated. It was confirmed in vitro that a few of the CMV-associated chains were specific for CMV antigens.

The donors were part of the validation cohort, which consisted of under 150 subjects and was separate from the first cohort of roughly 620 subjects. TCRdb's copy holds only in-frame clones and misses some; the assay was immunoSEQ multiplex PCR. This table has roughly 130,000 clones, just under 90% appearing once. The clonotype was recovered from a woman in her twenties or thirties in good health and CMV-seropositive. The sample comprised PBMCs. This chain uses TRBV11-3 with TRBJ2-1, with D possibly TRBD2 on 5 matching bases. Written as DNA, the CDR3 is TGTGCCAGCAGCTCGGGGTCCTATACGGGGAATGAGCAGTTCTTC. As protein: CASSSGSYTGNEQFF.